Listed below are T cell receptor beta chains from one sample, sequenced in a study of cytomegalovirus exposure and HLA in healthy donors. This table comes from immunoSEQ multiplex PCR, and its TCRdb copy is limited to in-frame clones, with some not included. Of 150,000 to 200,000 clones in the sample, roughly 89% were seen once. Sequences were obtained from PBMCs. These TCRs come from a woman aged 25-40 years in good health and CMV-seronegative. Each CDR3 is given with its conserved first and last residue. A D gene is named only where the DNA matches it firmly. Not every row has a clone size; where given, it reads once, few, many or a size class.

D gene,J gene,V gene,clone size,CDR3 DNA,CDR3 protein
.,TRBJ1-1,TRBV9,.,TGTGCCAGCAGCGTAGGTGAGACAGGGAACACTGAAGCTTTCTTT,CASSVGETGNTEAFF
TRBD2,TRBJ2-3,TRBV5-4,.,TGTGCCAGCAGCTTCCCTAGCGGGGGGGCAGATACGCAGTATTTT,CASSFPSGGADTQYF
.,TRBJ2-2,TRBV7-7,once,TGTGCTAGCAGCCCCGGGACTCCGAACACCGGGGAGCTGTTTTTT,CASSPGTPNTGELFF
.,TRBJ1-3,TRBV18,.,TGTGCCAGCTCACCAAACTCAGGGCGCTCTGGAAACACCATATATTTT,CASSPNSGRSGNTIYF
TRBD2,TRBJ2-3,TRBV7-9,.,TGTGCCAGCAGCTTGCCCTGGGGTAGCGGGGCGAGTTCAGGTACGCAGTATTTT,CASSLPWGSGASSGTQYF
.,TRBJ1-3,TRBV5-1,.,TGCGCCAGCAGCTTGGGAGGGACTGGAAACACCATATATTTT,CASSLGGTGNTIYF
.,TRBJ1-4,TRBV7-2,.,TGTGCCAGCAGCTCAAGGGCAGGGGAAAAACTGTTTTTT,CASSSRAGEKLFF
TRBD2,TRBJ2-5,TRBV7-9,.,TGTGCCAGCAGCTTTGTACTAGCGGGGAGGGAGACCCAGTACTTC,CASSFVLAGRETQYF
.,TRBJ2-7,TRBV6-6,.,TGTGCCAGCAGTGCCCCCTCGACGGGGGTGTCCTACGAGCAGTACTTC,CASSAPSTGVSYEQYF
TRBD1,TRBJ1-5,TRBV7-2,.,TGTGCCAGCAGAAAAACGGCAGGGGGCGCATTGGGTCATCAGCCCCAGCATTTT,CASRKTAGGALGHQPQHF
.,TRBJ1-4,TRBV15,.,TGTGCCACCAGCAGAGATCTAGGGGGGGAAGGTGAAAAACTGTTTTTT,CATSRDLGGEGEKLFF